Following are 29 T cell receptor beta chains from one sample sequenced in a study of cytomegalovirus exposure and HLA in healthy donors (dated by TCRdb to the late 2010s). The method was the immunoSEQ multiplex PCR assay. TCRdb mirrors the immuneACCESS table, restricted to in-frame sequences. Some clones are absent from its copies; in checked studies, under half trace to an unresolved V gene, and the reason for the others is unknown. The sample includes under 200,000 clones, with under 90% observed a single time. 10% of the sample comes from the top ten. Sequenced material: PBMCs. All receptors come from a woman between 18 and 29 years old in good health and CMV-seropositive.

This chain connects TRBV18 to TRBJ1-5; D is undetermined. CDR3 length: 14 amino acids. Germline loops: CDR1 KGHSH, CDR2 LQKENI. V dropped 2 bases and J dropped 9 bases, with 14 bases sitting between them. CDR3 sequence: CASSPGLQGRPQHF. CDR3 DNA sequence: TGTGCCAGCTCACCAGGACTTCAAGGCCGGCCCCAGCATTTT. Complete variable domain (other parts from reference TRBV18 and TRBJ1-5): NAGVMQNPRHLVRRRGQEARLRCSPMKGHSHVYWYRQLPEEGLKFMVYLQKENIIDESGMPKERFSAEFPKEGPSILRIQQVVRGDSAAYFCASSPGLQGRPQHFGDGTRLSIL.

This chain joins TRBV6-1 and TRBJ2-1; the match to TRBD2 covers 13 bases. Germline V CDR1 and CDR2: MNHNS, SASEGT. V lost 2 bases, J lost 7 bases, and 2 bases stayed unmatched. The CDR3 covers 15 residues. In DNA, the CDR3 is TGTGCCAGCAGTGAACGGGGACTAGCGGGGAATGAGCAGTTCTTC. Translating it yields CASSERGLAGNEQFF.

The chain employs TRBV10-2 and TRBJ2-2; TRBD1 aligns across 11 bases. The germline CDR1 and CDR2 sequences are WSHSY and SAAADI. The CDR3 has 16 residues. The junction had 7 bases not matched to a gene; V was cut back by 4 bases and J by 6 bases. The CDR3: CASSGHPGQGAGELFF. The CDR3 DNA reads TGCGCCAGCAGTGGCCACCCGGGACAGGGGGCCGGGGAGCTGTTTTTT.

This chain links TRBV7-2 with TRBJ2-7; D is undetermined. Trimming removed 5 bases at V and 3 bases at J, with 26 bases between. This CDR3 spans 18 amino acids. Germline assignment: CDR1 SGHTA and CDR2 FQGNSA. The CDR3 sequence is CASSPVRGAKSRFYEQYF. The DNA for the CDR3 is TGTGCCAGCAGCCCAGTCCGCGGAGCCAAAAGTCGGTTCTACGAGCAGTACTTC. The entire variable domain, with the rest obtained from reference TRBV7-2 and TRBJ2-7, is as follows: GAGVSQSPSNKVTEKGKDVELRCDPISGHTALYWYRQSLGQGLEFLIYFQGNSAPDKSGLPSDRFSAERTGGSVSTLTIQRTQQEDSAVYLCASSPVRGAKSRFYEQYFGPGTRLTVT.

CDR3 in DNA: TGTGCCAGCAGTTACACTAACAGGGGCTCTGAGCAGTTCTTC. Its protein product is CASSYTNRGSEQFF. The chain combines TRBV6-5 with TRBJ2-1, with 7 bases that match TRBD1. V shed 2 bases, J shed 9 bases, and the junction held 7 bases outside the gene matches. The CDR3 loop spans 14 amino acids. Germline CDR1 MNHEY, CDR2 SVGAGI.

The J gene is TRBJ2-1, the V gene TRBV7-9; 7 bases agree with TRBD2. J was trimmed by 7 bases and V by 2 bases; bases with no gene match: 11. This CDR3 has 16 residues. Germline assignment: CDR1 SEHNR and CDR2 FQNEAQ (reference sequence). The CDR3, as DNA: TGTGCCAGCAGCTTAAGAGCGGGGATACTCGGGAATGAGCAGTTCTTC. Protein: CASSLRAGILGNEQFF. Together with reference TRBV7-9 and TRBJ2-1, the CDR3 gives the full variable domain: DTGVSQNPRHKITKRGQNVTFRCDPISEHNRLYWYRQTLGQGPEFLTYFQNEAQLEKSRLLSDRFSAERPKGSFSTLEIQRTEQGDSAMYLCASSLRAGILGNEQFFGPGTRLTVL.

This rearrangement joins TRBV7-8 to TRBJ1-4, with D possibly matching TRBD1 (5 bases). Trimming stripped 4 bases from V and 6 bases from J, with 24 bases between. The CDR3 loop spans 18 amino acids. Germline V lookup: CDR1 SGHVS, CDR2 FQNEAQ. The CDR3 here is CASSSNSIRTPLDEKLFF. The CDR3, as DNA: TGTGCCAGCAGCTCTAACTCCATTCGGACACCCTTGGATGAAAAACTGTTTTTT.

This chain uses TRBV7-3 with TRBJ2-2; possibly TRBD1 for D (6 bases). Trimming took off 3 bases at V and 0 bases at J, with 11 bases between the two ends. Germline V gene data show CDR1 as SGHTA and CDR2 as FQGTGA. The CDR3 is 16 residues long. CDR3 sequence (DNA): TGTGCCAGCAGCTTTGTCGAGGGGGCGAACACCGGGGAGCTGTTTTTT. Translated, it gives CASSFVEGANTGELFF.

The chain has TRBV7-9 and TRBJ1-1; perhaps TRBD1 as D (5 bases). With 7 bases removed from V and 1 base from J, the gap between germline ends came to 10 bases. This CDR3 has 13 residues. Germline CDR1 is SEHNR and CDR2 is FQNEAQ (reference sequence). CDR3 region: CASTLDRNTEAFF. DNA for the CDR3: TGTGCCAGCACCCTAGACAGGAACACTGAAGCTTTCTTT. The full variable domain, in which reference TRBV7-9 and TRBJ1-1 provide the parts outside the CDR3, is DTGVSQNPRHKITKRGQNVTFRCDPISEHNRLYWYRQTLGQGPEFLTYFQNEAQLEKSRLLSDRFSAERPKGSFSTLEIQRTEQGDSAMYLCASTLDRNTEAFFGQGTRLTVV.

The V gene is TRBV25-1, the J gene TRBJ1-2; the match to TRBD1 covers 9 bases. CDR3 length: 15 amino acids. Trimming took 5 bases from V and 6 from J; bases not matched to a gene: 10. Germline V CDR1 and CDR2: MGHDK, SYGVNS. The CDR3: CASSYPGQGFHGYTF. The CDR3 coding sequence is TGTGCCAGCAGTTACCCGGGACAGGGTTTCCATGGCTACACCTTC.

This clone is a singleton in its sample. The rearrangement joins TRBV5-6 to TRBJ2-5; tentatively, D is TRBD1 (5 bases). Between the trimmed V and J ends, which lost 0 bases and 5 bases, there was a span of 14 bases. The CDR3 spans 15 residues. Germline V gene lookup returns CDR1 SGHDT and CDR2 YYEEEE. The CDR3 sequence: CASSLGSVGVETQYF. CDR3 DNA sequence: TGTGCCAGCAGCTTGGGCTCGGTAGGGGTTGAGACCCAGTACTTC. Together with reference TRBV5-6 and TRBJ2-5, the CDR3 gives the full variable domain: DAGVTQSPTHLIKTRGQQVTLRCSPKSGHDTVSWYQQALGQGPQFIFQYYEEEERQRGNFPDRFSGHQFPNYSSELNVNALLLGDSALYLCASSLGSVGVETQYFGPGTRLLVL.

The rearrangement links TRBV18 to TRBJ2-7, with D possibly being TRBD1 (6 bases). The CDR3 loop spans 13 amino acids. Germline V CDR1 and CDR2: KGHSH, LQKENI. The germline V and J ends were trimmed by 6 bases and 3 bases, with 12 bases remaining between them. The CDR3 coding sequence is TGTGCCAGCTCGTACAGGGCGGACTACGAGCAGTACTTC. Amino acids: CASSYRADYEQYF.

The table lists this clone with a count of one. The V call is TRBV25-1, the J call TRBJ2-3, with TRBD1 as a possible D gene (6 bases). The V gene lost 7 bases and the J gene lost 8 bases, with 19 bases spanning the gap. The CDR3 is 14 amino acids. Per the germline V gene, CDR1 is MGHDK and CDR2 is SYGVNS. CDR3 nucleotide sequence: TGTGCCAGCACTTTCGGACAGCTAGGGGGTACGCAGTATTTT. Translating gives CASTFGQLGGTQYF.

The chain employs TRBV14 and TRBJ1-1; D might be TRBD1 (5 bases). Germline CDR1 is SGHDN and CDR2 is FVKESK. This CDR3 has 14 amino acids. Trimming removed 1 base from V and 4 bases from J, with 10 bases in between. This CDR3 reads CASSQAHRPTEAFF. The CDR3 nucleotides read TGTGCCAGCAGCCAAGCCCACAGGCCCACTGAAGCTTTCTTT.

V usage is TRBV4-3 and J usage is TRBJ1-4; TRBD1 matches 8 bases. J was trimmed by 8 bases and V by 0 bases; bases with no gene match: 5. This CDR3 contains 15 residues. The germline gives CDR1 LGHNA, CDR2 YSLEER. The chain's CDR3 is CASSQDGAGGEKLFF. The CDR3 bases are TGCGCCAGCAGCCAAGATGGTGCAGGGGGCGAAAAACTGTTTTTT.

The CDR3 sequence: CASRQGGTGELFF. CDR3 bases: TGCGCCAGCAGACAGGGGGGTACCGGGGAGCTGTTTTTT. The chain uses TRBV4-3 and TRBJ2-2; 8 nucleotides align to TRBD1. The CDR3 is made up of 13 amino acids. The ends lost 6 bases at V and 5 bases at J; junction bases unmatched: 2. Germline CDR1 LGHNA, CDR2 YSLEER.

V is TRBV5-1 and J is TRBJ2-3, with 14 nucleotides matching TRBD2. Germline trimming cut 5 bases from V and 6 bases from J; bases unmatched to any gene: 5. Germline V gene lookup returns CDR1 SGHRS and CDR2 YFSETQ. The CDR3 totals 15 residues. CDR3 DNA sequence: TGCGCCAGCAGGGGACTAGCGGGAGCGTTGGATACGCAGTATTTT. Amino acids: CASRGLAGALDTQYF.

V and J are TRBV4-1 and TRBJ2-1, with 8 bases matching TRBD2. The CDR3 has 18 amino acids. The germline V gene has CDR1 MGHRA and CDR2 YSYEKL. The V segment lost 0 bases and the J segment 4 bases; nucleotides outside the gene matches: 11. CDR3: CASSQERTWASGYNEQFF. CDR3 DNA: TGCGCCAGCAGCCAAGAAAGAACCTGGGCTAGCGGGTACAATGAGCAGTTCTTC.

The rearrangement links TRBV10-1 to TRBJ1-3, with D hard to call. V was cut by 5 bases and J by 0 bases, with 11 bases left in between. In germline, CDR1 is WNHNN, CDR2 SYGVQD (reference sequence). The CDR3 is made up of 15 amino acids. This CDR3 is CASSSPLSSGNTIYF. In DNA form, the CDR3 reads TGCGCCAGCAGTTCCCCTTTGAGCTCTGGAAACACCATATATTTT.

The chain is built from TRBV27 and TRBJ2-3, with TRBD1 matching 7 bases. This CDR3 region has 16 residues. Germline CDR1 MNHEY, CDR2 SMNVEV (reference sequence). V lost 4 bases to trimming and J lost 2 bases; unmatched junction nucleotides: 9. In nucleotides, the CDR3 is TGTGCCAGCAGTTCCCGACGGGACAGCCCCACAGATACGCAGTATTTT. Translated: CASSSRRDSPTDTQYF.

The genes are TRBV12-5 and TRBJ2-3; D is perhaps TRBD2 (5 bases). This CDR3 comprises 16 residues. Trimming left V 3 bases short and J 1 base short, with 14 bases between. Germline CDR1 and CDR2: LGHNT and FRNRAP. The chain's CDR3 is CASGFSGPRGTDTQYF. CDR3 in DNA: TGTGCTAGTGGTTTTTCCGGTCCGCGGGGCACAGATACGCAGTATTTT.

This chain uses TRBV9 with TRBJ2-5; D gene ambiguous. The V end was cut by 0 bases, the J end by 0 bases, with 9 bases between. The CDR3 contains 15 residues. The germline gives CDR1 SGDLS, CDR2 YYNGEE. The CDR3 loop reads CASSVGGWNQETQYF. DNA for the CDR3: TGTGCCAGCAGCGTAGGAGGATGGAACCAAGAGACCCAGTACTTC.

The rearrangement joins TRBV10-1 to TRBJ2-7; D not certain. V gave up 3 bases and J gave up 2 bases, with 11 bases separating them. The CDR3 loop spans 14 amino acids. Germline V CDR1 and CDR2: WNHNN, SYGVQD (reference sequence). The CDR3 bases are TGCGCCAGCAGTGACAGATATACGACCTACGAGCAGTACTTC. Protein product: CASSDRYTTYEQYF.

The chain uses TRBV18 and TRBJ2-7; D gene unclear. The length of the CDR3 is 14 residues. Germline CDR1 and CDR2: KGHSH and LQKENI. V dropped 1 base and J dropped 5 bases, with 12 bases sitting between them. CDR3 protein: CASSPRPGRNEQYF. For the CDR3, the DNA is TGTGCCAGCTCACCACGCCCGGGTAGGAACGAGCAGTACTTC. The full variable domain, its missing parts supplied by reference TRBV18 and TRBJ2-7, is NAGVMQNPRHLVRRRGQEARLRCSPMKGHSHVYWYRQLPEEGLKFMVYLQKENIIDESGMPKERFSAEFPKEGPSILRIQQVVRGDSAAYFCASSPRPGRNEQYFGPGTRLTVT.

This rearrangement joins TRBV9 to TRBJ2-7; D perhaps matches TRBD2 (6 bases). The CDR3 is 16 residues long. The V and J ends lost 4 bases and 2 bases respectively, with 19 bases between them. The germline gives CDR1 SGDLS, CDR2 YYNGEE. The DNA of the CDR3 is TGTGCCAGCAGCTCTAGATCCGCGGGGAAGGCCTACGAGCAGTACTTC. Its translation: CASSSRSAGKAYEQYF.

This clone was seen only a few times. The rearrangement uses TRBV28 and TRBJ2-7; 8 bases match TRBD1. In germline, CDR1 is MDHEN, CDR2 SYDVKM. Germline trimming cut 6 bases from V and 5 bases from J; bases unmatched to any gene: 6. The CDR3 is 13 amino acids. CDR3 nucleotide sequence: TGTGCCAGCAGACGACAGGGGAACAACGAGCAGTACTTC. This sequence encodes CASRRQGNNEQYF.

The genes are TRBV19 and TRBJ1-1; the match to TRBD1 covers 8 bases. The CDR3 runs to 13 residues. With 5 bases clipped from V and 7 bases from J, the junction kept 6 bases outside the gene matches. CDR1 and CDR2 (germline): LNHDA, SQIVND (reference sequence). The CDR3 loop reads CASSPDREGEAFF. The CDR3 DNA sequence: TGTGCCAGTAGTCCGGACAGGGAGGGTGAAGCTTTCTTT.

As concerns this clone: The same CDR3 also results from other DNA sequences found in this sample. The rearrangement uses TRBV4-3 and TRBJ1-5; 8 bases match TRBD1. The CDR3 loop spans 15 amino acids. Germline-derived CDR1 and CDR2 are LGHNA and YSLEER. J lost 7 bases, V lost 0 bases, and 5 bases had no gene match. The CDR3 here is CASSQDGGQGQPQHF. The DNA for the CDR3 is TGCGCCAGCAGCCAAGATGGAGGACAGGGCCAGCCCCAGCATTTT.

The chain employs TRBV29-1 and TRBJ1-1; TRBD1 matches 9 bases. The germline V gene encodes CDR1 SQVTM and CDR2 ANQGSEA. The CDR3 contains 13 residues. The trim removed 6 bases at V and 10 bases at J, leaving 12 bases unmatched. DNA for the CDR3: TGCAGCGTCAGAACCGGGACAGGGTTTGGAGCTTTCTTT. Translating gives CSVRTGTGFGAFF. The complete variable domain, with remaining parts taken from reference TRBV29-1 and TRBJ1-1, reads SAVISQKPSRDICQRGTSLTIQCQVDSQVTMMFWYRQQPGQSLTLIATANQGSEATYESGFVIDKFPISRPNLTFSTLTVSNMSPEDSSIYLCSVRTGTGFGAFFGQGTRLTVV.